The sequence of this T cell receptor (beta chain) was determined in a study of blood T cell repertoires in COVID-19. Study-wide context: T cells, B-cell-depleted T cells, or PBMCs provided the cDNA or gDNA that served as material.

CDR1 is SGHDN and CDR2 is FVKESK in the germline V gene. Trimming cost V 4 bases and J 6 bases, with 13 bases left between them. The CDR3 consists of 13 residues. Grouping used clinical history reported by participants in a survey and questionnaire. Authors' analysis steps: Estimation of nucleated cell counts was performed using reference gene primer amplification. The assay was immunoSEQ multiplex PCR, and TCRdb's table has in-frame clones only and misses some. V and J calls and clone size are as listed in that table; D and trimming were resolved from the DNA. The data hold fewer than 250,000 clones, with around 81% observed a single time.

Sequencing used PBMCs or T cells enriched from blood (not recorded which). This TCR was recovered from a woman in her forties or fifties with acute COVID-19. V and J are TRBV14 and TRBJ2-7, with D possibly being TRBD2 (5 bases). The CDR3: CASSLFSAGEQYF. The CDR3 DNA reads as TGTGCCAGCAGCCTATTCTCGGCGGGCGAGCAGTACTTC.